The entry that follows covers one TCR beta chain sequence. Its antigen is as yet unknown. The data originate from a study of a mutant IDH1 vaccine in newly diagnosed glioma. Study as a whole: Of the patients given treatment, roughly 62% were male and about 40% were female, and a mean age of about 40 years was recorded.

Some clones are missing from TCRdb's copy, which holds only in-frame ones; the method was immunoSEQ multiplex PCR. The sample holds tens of thousands of clones, around nine tenths seen once. The time point was: week 5, during vaccination. Each dose delivered 300 ug of mutant IDH1 20-mer peptide subcutaneously with imiquimod. The CDR3 consists of 17 residues. Germline loops: CDR1 SGDLS, CDR2 YYNGEE. V shed 0 bases and J shed 1 base, with 14 bases lying between them. The sequencing used PBMCs, collected from a glioma patient whose treatment included an IDH1 peptide vaccine. This sequence originates from a woman in her forties or fifties with glioma. The chain combines TRBV9 with TRBJ2-1; D may correspond to TRBD1 or TRBD2 (6 bases each). The CDR3 spells CASSVVPGGLSYNEQFF. CDR3 coding DNA: TGTGCCAGCAGCGTAGTCCCTGGGGGGCTATCCTACAATGAGCAGTTCTTC.